The clone carrying this TCR beta chain was recorded at least ten times. TCRdb passed the reads through MiXCR, listing each CDR3 protein once. The data contain hundreds of thousands of distinct CDR3 sequences, around 24% of them singletons. CDR3 length: 15 residues. Germline V gene sequence: CDR1 SEHNR, CDR2 FQNEAQ (reference sequence). V lost 5 bases and J lost 2, with 13 bases in between. The sample originates from a study of T cell repertoires in cytomegalovirus infection. This rearrangement joins TRBV7-9 to TRBJ2-1, with D tentatively TRBD2 (5 bases). The sequencing sample was made of CD8+ T cells from PBMCs. This TCR was sampled from a human donor in good health (CMV status not recorded). Some clones in this sample may be carry-over from other donors' samples. The CDR3 loop is CASSPTSRAYNEQFF. CDR3 in DNA: TGTGCCAGCAGCCCCACTAGTCGGGCCTACAATGAGCAGTTCTTC.